This entry concerns a single T cell receptor beta chain. Its antigen is unidentified. The record originates from a study of naive and memory T cell subsets. Findings and limits, study-wide: Over 90% of naive TCR sequences appeared only once, unlike memory subsets.

The germline CDR1 and CDR2 sequences are SGHDN and FVKESK. The CDR3 spans 15 residues. V was shortened by 3 bases and J by 7 bases, with 16 bases between the two germline ends. Sequential positive selection took CD4 T cells first, then CD8 T cells. Two oligonucleotides, mixed equimolar, formed the beta constant-region primer covering TRBC1 and TRBC2. Ligated cDNA was amplified by four rounds of PCR with nested alpha and beta constant-region primers and SP2. TCRdb independently ran MiXCR on the UMI-ligation and nested PCR reads; one entry per CDR3 protein. In the table there are approximately 140,000 distinct CDR3 sequences, 15% to 20% of which are singletons.

This clonotype was obtained from a human donor in good health. Sequenced input: naive CD4+ T cells from blood. The rearrangement links TRBV14 to TRBJ2-1, with D possibly matching TRBD1 (5 bases). The CDR3 reads CASSHGRGTRNEQFF. DNA of the CDR3: TGTGCCAGCAGCCACGGAAGGGGCACCCGAAATGAGCAGTTCTTC. The entire variable domain, with the rest obtained from reference TRBV14 and TRBJ2-1, is as follows: EAGVTQFPSHSVIEKGQTVTLRCDPISGHDNLYWYRRVMGKEIKFLLHFVKESKQDESGMPNNRFLAERTGGTYSTLKVQPAELEDSGVYFCASSHGRGTRNEQFFGPGTRLTVL.